This passage covers 20 T cell receptor beta chains from one sample sequenced in a study of TIL therapy for anti-PD-1-resistant metastatic lung cancer. As for time point: pre-treatment sample, taken before nivolumab and TIL therapy. This was the immunoSEQ v3 assay. The assay was immunoSEQ multiplex PCR, and TCRdb's table has in-frame clones only and misses some. The table includes just under 60,000 clones, about 69% detected once. This specimen was blood, taken at baseline. The receptors were sampled from a person aged 25 to 79 with non-small cell lung cancer.

The chain links TRBV12-5 to TRBJ2-3, with TRBD1 matching 8 bases. The CDR3 covers 15 residues. Germline V gene data show CDR1 as LGHNT and CDR2 as FRNRAP. V was pared by 6 bases and J by 4 bases, with 9 bases of the junction left unmatched. The CDR3 reads CASGWGRGPSDTQYF. The CDR3 DNA is TGTGCTAGTGGCTGGGGCAGGGGGCCGTCAGATACGCAGTATTTT.

This chain links TRBV5-6 with TRBJ1-2; 7 bases map to TRBD1. The germline V gene has CDR1 SGHDT and CDR2 YYEEEE. The CDR3 totals 13 residues. V lost 4 bases and J lost 9; bases outside the gene matches: 9. CDR3 protein: CASSTTGEVSYTF. The CDR3 DNA reads as TGTGCCAGCAGCACTACAGGGGAGGTGAGCTACACCTTC.

The rearrangement uses TRBV6-1 and TRBJ2-7; D may correspond to TRBD1 or TRBD2 (5 bases each). The CDR3 loop spans 14 amino acids. CDR1 is MNHNS, CDR2 SASEGT, per germline. V lost 10 bases and J 0 bases, leaving 16 bases between the germline ends. The CDR3, as DNA: TGTGCCAACGGGGACCCCAGGAGCTCCTACGAGCAGTACTTC. This encodes CANGDPRSSYEQYF.

The chain links TRBV6-1 to TRBJ1-2; D perhaps matches TRBD1 (5 bases). Trimming removed 2 bases from V and 5 bases from J, with 15 bases in between. CDR3 length equals 15 residues. Germline V gene data show CDR1 as MNHNS and CDR2 as SASEGT. Written as DNA, the CDR3 is TGTGCCAGCAGTGAAAGACAGTCAAGATGGTATGGCTACACCTTC. This codes for CASSERQSRWYGYTF.

The V gene is TRBV6-5, the J gene TRBJ1-1; D ambiguous. Per germline, CDR1 MNHEY and CDR2 SVGAGI. The V and J ends lost 9 bases and 7 bases respectively, with 12 bases between them. The CDR3 runs 11 residues. This CDR3 is CASWGSGEAFF. The CDR3 nucleotides read TGTGCCAGTTGGGGTTCTGGTGAAGCTTTCTTT.

The rearrangement links TRBV28 to TRBJ1-4, with D uncertain. Germline V gene lookup returns CDR1 MDHEN and CDR2 SYDVKM. V was cut by 4 bases and J by 8 bases, with 11 bases left in between. CDR3 length: 13 residues. CDR3 nucleotides: TGTGCCAGCAGTTCGACACCCGAAGAAAAACTGTTTTTT. Protein product: CASSSTPEEKLFF.

J is TRBJ2-3 and V is TRBV5-4; 9 nucleotides match TRBD2. The length of the CDR3 is 16 residues. Germline V CDR1 and CDR2: SGHNT, YYREEE (reference sequence). Trimming took 2 bases from V and 1 from J; bases not matched to a gene: 5. CDR3 region: CASSFHRLAGTDTQYF. The CDR3 coding sequence is TGTGCCAGCAGCTTCCACCGACTAGCGGGCACAGATACGCAGTATTTT.

This clone was observed a single time. In DNA, the CDR3 is TGTGCCAGCAGCTTAACTTGGTCGCTTAACAATGAGCAGTTCTTC. This gives the protein CASSLTWSLNNEQFF. The chain couples TRBV7-2 to TRBJ2-1; D gene uncertain. Germline V gene data show CDR1 as SGHTA and CDR2 as FQGNSA. The ends were cut back, 2 bases at V and 5 bases at J, with 13 bases in the middle. The CDR3 sequence is 15 residues long.

V is TRBV9 and J is TRBJ2-5; TRBD1 is a possible D gene (6 bases). V gave up 0 bases and J gave up 3 bases, with 6 bases separating them. CDR3 size: 13 residues. Germline V gene sequence: CDR1 SGDLS, CDR2 YYNGEE. DNA for the CDR3: TGTGCCAGCAGCGTAGACAGGGAAGAGACCCAGTACTTC. Translation gives CASSVDREETQYF.

The rearrangement links TRBV14 to TRBJ2-7; 10 bases are a match to TRBD1. This CDR3 has 16 amino acids. Trimming removed 2 bases from V and 4 bases from J; junction bases left unmatched: 8. Germline CDR1 and CDR2: SGHDN and FVKESK. This chain's CDR3 is CASSQHGGQGWYEQYF. CDR3 sequence (DNA): TGTGCCAGCAGCCAACACGGGGGACAGGGGTGGTACGAGCAGTACTTC.

CDR3 nucleotides: TGTGCCAGCAGCCCGAGTCCGGGTAGAGCGGGAGTCGATGAGCAGTTCTTC. It specifies CASSPSPGRAGVDEQFF. V usage is TRBV5-4 and J usage is TRBJ2-1; 8 bases agree with TRBD2. Trimming took 4 bases from V and 8 from J; bases not matched to a gene: 17. This CDR3 has 17 residues. Germline values: CDR1 SGHNT, CDR2 YYREEE (reference sequence).

This chain links TRBV5-4 with TRBJ2-7; 8 positions match TRBD2. Germline V CDR1 and CDR2: SGHNT, YYREEE (reference sequence). V dropped 3 bases and J dropped 3; count of bases not matched to a gene: 8. The CDR3 has 15 amino acids. The chain's CDR3 is CASSSGTRAGYEQYF. The CDR3 nucleotides are TGTGCCAGCAGCTCCGGGACTAGAGCCGGCTACGAGCAGTACTTC.

This chain joins TRBV7-9 and TRBJ1-5; possible D gene TRBD1, 6 bases. The CDR3 extends over 15 amino acids. The V end lost 1 base, the J end lost 0 bases, and 7 bases lay between the germline ends. Germline lookup yields CDR1 SEHNR and CDR2 FQNEAQ (reference sequence). CDR3 nucleotide sequence: TGTGCCAGCAGCTTAGGGGGGGCTAGCAATCAGCCCCAGCATTTT. Amino acid sequence: CASSLGGASNQPQHF.

This sequence joins TRBV7-2 and TRBJ1-3; 7 bases agree with TRBD1. V was clipped by 6 bases and J by 2 bases; unmatched bases: 4. The CDR3 is 14 amino acids. Germline loops: CDR1 SGHTA, CDR2 FQGNSA. The CDR3 coding sequence is TGTGCCAGCAGACCAGACAGGGCTGGAAACACCATATATTTT. As protein: CASRPDRAGNTIYF. Full variable domain (rest looked up from reference TRBV7-2 and TRBJ1-3): GAGVSQSPSNKVTEKGKDVELRCDPISGHTALYWYRQSLGQGLEFLIYFQGNSAPDKSGLPSDRFSAERTGGSVSTLTIQRTQQEDSAVYLCASRPDRAGNTIYFGEGSWLTVV.

This clone has only a few counts. This sequence joins TRBV13 and TRBJ2-1; 8 positions match TRBD2. The CDR3 consists of 16 residues. The germline V gene has CDR1 PRHDT and CDR2 FYEKMQ (reference sequence). Trimming at V came to 5 bases and at J to 8 bases, leaving 14 bases not matched to a gene. CDR3 sequence (DNA): TGTGCCAGCAGCAGAGAGCGGGGGAGGGTTGGGGATGAGCAGTTCTTC. Translated: CASSRERGRVGDEQFF.

The chain carries TRBV27 and TRBJ2-3, with TRBD2 identical over 14 bases. The CDR3 contains 18 residues. V shed 5 bases and J 6 bases; nucleotides not matched to a gene: 13. The germline gives CDR1 MNHEY, CDR2 SMNVEV (reference sequence). The CDR3 DNA sequence: TGTGCCAGCAGTCCCCTCGGACTAGCGGGGGGTTCCGGGGATACGCAGTATTTT. It codes for CASSPLGLAGGSGDTQYF.

V and J are TRBV6-1 and TRBJ1-5, with a tentative D call TRBD1 (5 bases). The CDR3 consists of 16 residues. Germline CDR1 MNHNS, CDR2 SASEGT. The V end was cut by 5 bases, the J end by 4 bases, with 18 bases between. The CDR3 loop is CASSQGETQWNQPQHF. CDR3 coding DNA: TGTGCCAGCAGTCAAGGGGAGACCCAATGGAATCAGCCCCAGCATTTT.

This sequence joins TRBV30 and TRBJ2-1, with D unclear. The CDR3 contains 13 residues. Germline CDR1 reads GTSNPN; CDR2 reads SVGIG (reference sequence). V was shortened by 0 bases and J by 5 bases, with 8 bases between the two germline ends. CDR3 sequence reads: CAWSVYENNEQFF. CDR3 coding DNA: TGTGCCTGGAGTGTTTACGAGAACAATGAGCAGTTCTTC.

The chain links TRBV28 to TRBJ1-2; the match to TRBD1 covers 10 bases. Germline CDR1 reads MDHEN; CDR2 reads SYDVKM. The CDR3 length is 15 residues. V lost 8 bases and J lost 3; bases outside the gene matches: 9. The CDR3 here is CASRLTGGFDYGYTF. In DNA form, the CDR3 reads TGTGCCAGCCGCCTGACAGGGGGCTTTGACTATGGCTACACCTTC.

This chain uses TRBV6-1 with TRBJ2-3; a weak D match, TRBD2 (6 bases). CDR3 size: 13 residues. V dropped 7 bases and J dropped 2 bases, with 10 bases sitting between them. The V gene's germline CDR1 is MNHNS and CDR2 SASEGT. CDR3 nucleotide sequence: TGTGCCAGCATGGCGGGAAACACAGATACGCAGTATTTT. This gives the protein CASMAGNTDTQYF.